Each of the 30 T cell receptor beta chains below was sequenced from the same sample in a study of shared clonotypes between healthy human individuals. Libraries were prepared by immunoSEQ multiplex PCR; TCRdb keeps only in-frame clonotypes and omits some of them. The table records under 2,500,000 clones, approximately 96% of them present only once. The material sequenced was naive CD4+ T cells sorted from blood. As to subset: CD45RA+ positively selected. These receptors originate from a man aged 18 to 29 in good health.

This chain uses TRBV7-9 with TRBJ2-7; no clear D. V dropped 1 base and J dropped 6 bases, with 10 bases sitting between them. The length of the CDR3 is 13 residues. Germline CDR1 and CDR2: SEHNR and FQNEAQ (reference sequence). The CDR3 DNA reads as TGTGCCAGCAGCTTAGGGGTGGCAGCCGAGCAGTACTTC. Residues: CASSLGVAAEQYF.

A single count supports this clone. Other DNA sequences in the sample encode the same CDR3. J is TRBJ1-2 and V is TRBV28; no clear D. The CDR3 runs 13 residues. Germline CDR1 MDHEN, CDR2 SYDVKM. V shed 5 bases and J shed 0 bases, with 7 bases lying between them. The CDR3 DNA is TGTGCCAGCAGTCTGGGTGCTAACTATGGCTACACCTTC. This translates into CASSLGANYGYTF.

The chain joins TRBV7-6 to TRBJ2-7; maybe TRBD2 (5 bases). CDR1 and CDR2 from the germline V gene are SGHVS and FNYEAQ. This CDR3 comprises 12 residues. With 7 bases removed from V and 7 bases from J, the gap between germline ends came to 14 bases. CDR3 coding DNA: TGTGCCAGCAACATGGCTGCGGGTGAGCAGTACTTC. It yields the protein CASNMAAGEQYF.

V and J are TRBV6-1 and TRBJ1-6; no clear D. Germline CDR1 is MNHNS and CDR2 is SASEGT. V shed 2 bases and J shed 7 bases, with 12 bases lying between them. The CDR3 consists of 15 residues. The CDR3 DNA follows: TGTGCCAGCAGTGAAAGGCTTGGGATAAATTCACCCCTCCACTTT. As protein: CASSERLGINSPLHF.

The gene calls are TRBV5-6 and TRBJ1-1, with unresolved D. Germline V lookup: CDR1 SGHDT, CDR2 YYEEEE. The CDR3 is made up of 14 amino acids. The V end was cut by 3 bases, the J end by 1 base, with 10 bases between. CDR3 DNA: TGTGCCAGCAGCTCAACCGACGGGAACACTGAAGCTTTCTTT. It is translated as CASSSTDGNTEAFF.

The chain uses TRBV10-3 and TRBJ2-3; a weak D match, TRBD2 (5 bases). The CDR3 sequence is 14 residues long. CDR1 ENHRY and CDR2 SYGVKD come from the germline V gene. Trimming left V 6 bases short and J 2 bases short, with 12 bases between. This CDR3 is CAIRTIISTDTQYF. The CDR3 DNA reads TGTGCCATCAGGACTATCATTTCCACAGATACGCAGTATTTT.

In DNA form, the CDR3 reads TGCAGCGTTGAATTAGGATCAGTGAGCTCCTACGAGCAGTACTTC. Protein product: CSVELGSVSSYEQYF. This chain joins TRBV29-1 and TRBJ2-7; D gene unclear. From germline, CDR1 is SQVTM and CDR2 ANQGSEA. The V end was cut by 2 bases, the J end by 0 bases, with 14 bases between. The CDR3 contains 15 residues.

The chain has TRBV2 and TRBJ2-4; 13 nucleotides line up with TRBD2. V lost 8 bases, J lost 5 bases, and 9 bases stayed unmatched. CDR3 length: 16 amino acids. Germline CDR1 and CDR2: SNHLY and FYNNEI. As DNA, the CDR3 is TGTGCCAGCCTGGTCTTAGGACTAGCGGGGGAAAACATTCAGTACTTC. Its protein product is CASLVLGLAGENIQYF.

CDR3 nucleotide sequence: TGCGCCAGCCGCCTACAGGGTGAGCAGTACTTC. It encodes CASRLQGEQYF. The chain is built from TRBV5-1 and TRBJ2-7, with D tentatively TRBD1 (6 bases). Germline V gene data show CDR1 as SGHRS and CDR2 as YFSETQ. The CDR3 contains 11 residues. V lost 7 bases to trimming and J lost 7 bases, with 12 bases between them.

Only a few counts were recorded for this clone. The chain couples TRBV19 to TRBJ1-3; D is unresolved. From germline, CDR1 is LNHDA and CDR2 SQIVND (reference sequence). V lost 5 bases, J lost 0 bases, and 8 bases lay in between. This CDR3 has 14 residues. CDR3 region: CASSPGSSGNTIYF. DNA of the CDR3: TGTGCCAGTAGTCCGGGAAGCTCTGGAAACACCATATATTTT.

This clone was recorded only once. V usage is TRBV2 and J usage is TRBJ1-5, with a possible D match to TRBD1 (6 bases). This CDR3 has 17 residues. Germline CDR1 and CDR2: SNHLY and FYNNEI. V was pared by 3 bases and J by 1 base, with 16 bases between. The CDR3 DNA reads TGTGCCAGCAGTGACGACAGGAAAGTTGGAAGCAATCAGCCCCAGCATTTT. The encoded protein is CASSDDRKVGSNQPQHF.

The V gene is TRBV7-8, the J gene TRBJ2-7; a possible D gene is TRBD2 (5 bases). The CDR3 spans 13 residues. Trimming stripped 8 bases from V and 2 bases from J, with 13 bases between. Germline V gene sequence: CDR1 SGHVS, CDR2 FQNEAQ. The CDR3 here is CASSDWGAYEQYF. The DNA for the CDR3 is TGTGCCAGCTCCGACTGGGGAGCCTACGAGCAGTACTTC.

The chain is built from TRBV28 and TRBJ1-2; 7 bases align to TRBD1. The CDR3 runs to 13 residues. The germline V gene encodes CDR1 MDHEN and CDR2 SYDVKM. The V and J ends lost 4 bases and 8 bases, in that order; junction bases with no gene match: 7. The CDR3 nucleotides read TGTGCCAGCAGTTCCTCGGACAGGTTGGGCTACACCTTC. It translates to CASSSSDRLGYTF.

The chain employs TRBV15 and TRBJ2-7, with D perhaps assigned TRBD1 or TRBD2 (5 bases each). V was cut by 4 bases and J by 4 bases, with 14 bases left in between. The CDR3 loop spans 14 amino acids. The germline CDR1 and CDR2 sequences are LNHNV and YYDKDF (reference sequence). CDR3 region: CATSMGRGSYEQYF. The CDR3, as DNA: TGTGCCACCAGCATGGGACGTGGATCATACGAGCAGTACTTC. Together with reference TRBV15 and TRBJ2-7, the CDR3 gives the full variable domain: DAMVIQNPRYQVTQFGKPVTLSCSQTLNHNVMYWYQQKSSQAPKLLFHYYDKDFNNEADTPDNFQSRRPNTSFCFLDIRSPGLGDTAMYLCATSMGRGSYEQYFGPGTRLTVT.

The CDR3 sequence: CAVSTGEGETQYF. The CDR3 nucleotides are TGTGCCGTCTCGACAGGGGAGGGAGAGACCCAGTACTTC. The genes are TRBV10-3 and TRBJ2-5; weak D call: TRBD1 (8 bases). CDR3 size: 13 residues. Germline V gene data show CDR1 as ENHRY and CDR2 as SYGVKD. The V gene lost 11 bases and the J gene lost 4 bases, with 17 bases spanning the gap.

This chain uses TRBV5-1 with TRBJ2-1; 12 nucleotides line up with TRBD2. CDR3 length: 15 residues. V lost 0 bases to trimming and J lost 8 bases; unmatched junction nucleotides: 3. Germline values: CDR1 SGHRS, CDR2 YFSETQ. The CDR3 region is CASSLVLAGGYEQFF. Written as DNA, the CDR3 is TGCGCCAGCAGCTTGGTACTAGCGGGAGGCTATGAGCAGTTCTTC.

To note about this clone: This CDR3 is also generated by other DNA sequences in the sample. The chain employs TRBV27 and TRBJ1-3, with a possible D match to TRBD1 (5 bases). With 5 bases removed from V and 0 bases from J, the gap between germline ends came to 8 bases. The CDR3 length is 14 residues. Per the germline V gene, CDR1 is MNHEY and CDR2 is SMNVEV (reference sequence). CDR3 protein: CASSLRGSGNTIYF. The CDR3 DNA reads TGTGCCAGCAGTCTGAGGGGCTCTGGAAACACCATATATTTT.

This clone was recorded once. The same CDR3 arises from other DNA sequences in this sample as well. This chain joins TRBV6-5 and TRBJ2-3, with D possibly called TRBD1 or TRBD2 (5 bases each). The CDR3 contains 13 residues. V lost 5 bases and J lost 6, with 12 bases in between. The V gene's germline CDR1 is MNHEY and CDR2 SVGAGI. CDR3 coding DNA: TGTGCCAGCAGTCAGCCTGGGACGGATACGCAGTATTTT. It encodes CASSQPGTDTQYF.

The V and J genes are TRBV5-4 and TRBJ2-7, with D unclear. The V and J ends lost 0 bases and 2 bases respectively, with 15 bases between them. The V gene's germline CDR1 is SGHNT and CDR2 YYREEE (reference sequence). This CDR3 is built from 16 residues. The CDR3 DNA reads as TGTGCCAGCAGCTTGGGTGGTTTACTGGGCCCCTACGAGCAGTACTTC. Its protein is CASSLGGLLGPYEQYF.

The chain has TRBV28 and TRBJ1-1; 8 positions agree with TRBD1. V trimming: 5 bases; J trimming: 4 bases; junction bases outside the gene matches: 9. CDR3 length equals 15 residues. Germline CDR1 and CDR2: MDHEN and SYDVKM. CDR3 sequence: CASSPGQGGGTEAFF. The CDR3, as DNA: TGTGCCAGCAGTCCCGGACAGGGAGGGGGCACTGAAGCTTTCTTT.

The chain links TRBV2 to TRBJ1-1; D is ambiguous. CDR3 length: 14 residues. Germline CDR1 SNHLY, CDR2 FYNNEI. Between the trimmed V and J ends, which lost 3 bases and 4 bases, there was a span of 12 bases. CDR3: CASSETLTATEAFF. Written as DNA, the CDR3 is TGTGCCAGCAGTGAGACCCTCACAGCCACTGAAGCTTTCTTT. Based on the CDR3 plus reference TRBV2 and TRBJ1-1, the full variable domain is EPEVTQTPSHQVTQMGQEVILRCVPISNHLYFYWYRQILGQKVEFLVSFYNNEISEKSEIFDDQFSVERPDGSNFTLKIRSTKLEDSAMYFCASSETLTATEAFFGQGTRLTVV.

This clone occurred once. The chain joins TRBV30 to TRBJ1-3; the D is unclear. Germline lookup yields CDR1 GTSNPN and CDR2 SVGIG (reference sequence). Between the trimmed V and J ends, which lost 0 bases and 0 bases, there was a span of 9 bases. There are 15 residues in the CDR3. The CDR3 spells CAWSVRVTSGNTIYF. The CDR3 region has the DNA TGTGCCTGGAGTGTAAGGGTGACCTCTGGAAACACCATATATTTT.

The chain combines TRBV6-6 with TRBJ2-5; D unclear. Trimming stripped 7 bases from V and 1 base from J, with 10 bases between. The CDR3 spans 13 residues. Per the germline V gene, CDR1 is MNHNY and CDR2 is SVGAGI (reference sequence). CDR3 nucleotide sequence: TGTGCCAGCAACAACCCATTCCAAGAGACCCAGTACTTC. It translates to CASNNPFQETQYF.

The V gene is TRBV5-1, the J gene TRBJ1-6, with TRBD1 matching over 7 bases. Germline CDR1 reads SGHRS; CDR2 reads YFSETQ. J lost 5 bases, V lost 0 bases, and 8 bases had no gene match. The CDR3 covers 17 residues. The CDR3 protein is CASSLGAPTGDNSPLHF. As DNA, the CDR3 is TGCGCCAGCAGCTTGGGGGCCCCCACAGGGGATAATTCACCCCTCCACTTT.

This chain connects TRBV11-2 to TRBJ1-1; D is undetermined. V was clipped by 3 bases and J by 2 bases, with 10 bases between them. The germline gives CDR1 SGHAT, CDR2 FQNNGV. The CDR3 has 14 residues. The CDR3 spells CASSFIAGNTEAFF. DNA of the CDR3: TGTGCCAGCAGCTTTATCGCTGGAAACACTGAAGCTTTCTTT.

The chain carries TRBV5-4 and TRBJ1-6; 7 bases match TRBD1. The ends lost 1 base at V and 7 bases at J; junction bases unmatched: 14. The CDR3 extends over 18 amino acids. CDR1 is SGHNT and CDR2 is YYREEE in the germline V gene (reference sequence). CDR3 protein: CASSLKTGEASGNSPLHF. CDR3 nucleotides: TGTGCCAGCAGCTTGAAAACAGGGGAGGCTTCGGGAAATTCACCCCTCCACTTT.

The V gene is TRBV19, the J gene TRBJ2-2; no clear D gene. Germline loops: CDR1 LNHDA, CDR2 SQIVND (reference sequence). Trimming pared 2 bases from V and 0 bases from J, leaving 7 bases between. The CDR3 loop spans 15 amino acids. CDR3 nucleotide sequence: TGTGCCAGTAGTATAATTCAGGCGAACACCGGGGAGCTGTTTTTT. It codes for CASSIIQANTGELFF.

V and J are TRBV10-3 and TRBJ1-1; possible D gene TRBD1, 6 bases. V was pared by 3 bases and J by 3 bases, with 11 bases between. The CDR3 is 14 residues long. In germline, CDR1 is ENHRY, CDR2 SYGVKD. CDR3 coding DNA: TGTGCCATCAGTGAACAGGGAGGGGACACTGAAGCTTTCTTT. Translated: CAISEQGGDTEAFF.

With regard to this clone: The identical CDR3 is also encoded by other nucleotide sequences in the sample. This chain links TRBV11-2 with TRBJ2-7, with a weak D call TRBD2 (6 bases). In germline, CDR1 is SGHAT, CDR2 FQNNGV. This CDR3 has 15 residues. The germline V and J ends were trimmed by 3 bases and 0 bases, with 12 bases remaining between them. DNA for the CDR3: TGTGCCAGCAGCTTCGGAGGGACTTCCTCCTACGAGCAGTACTTC. Amino acid sequence: CASSFGGTSSYEQYF.

This chain joins TRBV5-1 and TRBJ2-5; D possibly corresponds to TRBD2 (6 bases). V was trimmed by 3 bases and J by 2 bases, leaving 14 bases between them. CDR1 and CDR2 (germline): SGHRS, YFSETQ. The CDR3 is 15 residues long. The CDR3 bases are TGCGCCAGCAGCTCGCGGGGCCTCATACAAGAGACCCAGTACTTC. It yields the protein CASSSRGLIQETQYF.